Sequencing of this TCR beta chain was carried out in a study of cytomegalovirus exposure and HLA in healthy donors. Researchers ran the PCR with 60 Vbeta and 13 Jbeta primers. This table comes from immunoSEQ multiplex PCR, and its TCRdb copy is limited to in-frame clones, with some not included. Here the sample spans under 200,000 clones, more than 75% being singletons. This clone has a single count. Germline V gene data show CDR1 as LNHDA and CDR2 as SQIVND (reference sequence). The CDR3 totals 15 residues. Sequenced: PBMCs. This TCR derives from a male donor in good health and CMV-seropositive. This sequence joins TRBV19 and TRBJ2-5, with 10 bases that match TRBD2. Judging by the DNA end, TRBJ2-7 fits better; the J call may be wrong. In nucleotides, the CDR3 is TGTGCCAGTAGTTCGAGAGCGGGAGGGCCCGACGAGCAGTACTTC. Its translation is CASSSRAGGPDEQYF.